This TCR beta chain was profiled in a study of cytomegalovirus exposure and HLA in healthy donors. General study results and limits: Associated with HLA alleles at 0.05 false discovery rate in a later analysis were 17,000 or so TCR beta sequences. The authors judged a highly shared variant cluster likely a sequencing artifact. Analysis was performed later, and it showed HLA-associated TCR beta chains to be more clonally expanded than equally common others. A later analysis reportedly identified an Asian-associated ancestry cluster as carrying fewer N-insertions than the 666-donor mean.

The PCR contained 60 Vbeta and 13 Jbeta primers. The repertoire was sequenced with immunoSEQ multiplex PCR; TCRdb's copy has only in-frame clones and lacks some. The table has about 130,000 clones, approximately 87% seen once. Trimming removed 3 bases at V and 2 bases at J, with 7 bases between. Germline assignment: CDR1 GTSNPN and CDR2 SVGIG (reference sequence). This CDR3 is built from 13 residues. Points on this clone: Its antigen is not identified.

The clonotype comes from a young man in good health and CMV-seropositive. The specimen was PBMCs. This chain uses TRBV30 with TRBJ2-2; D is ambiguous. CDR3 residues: CAWRQVNTGELFF. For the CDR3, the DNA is TGTGCCTGGAGGCAGGTTAACACCGGGGAGCTGTTTTTT.